Listed below are T cell receptor beta chains from one sample, sequenced in a study of blood T cell repertoires in COVID-19. The method was immunoSEQ multiplex PCR; TCRdb's version includes in-frame clones alone and lacks a portion of them. The data show 120,000 to 150,000 clones, around 90% seen once. Source material: peripheral blood. These TCRs come from a human donor in a cohort sampled during active COVID-19. The CDR3 runs from the conserved cysteine through the conserved F or W. D genes are given only for firm matches. Part of the rows lack a size; the others show once, few, many or a class for expanded clones.

V gene: TRBV11-2; J gene: TRBJ1-2; clone size: -; D gene: TRBD1; CDR3 DNA: TGTGCCAGCAGCTTGGGGACAGGGGGAGGCTATGGCTACACCTTC; CDR3 protein: CASSLGTGGGYGYTF
V gene: TRBV27; J gene: TRBJ1-1; clone size: -; D gene: -; CDR3 DNA: TGTGCCAGCACCTACAGGGCGGGGGCTGAAGCTTTCTTT; CDR3 protein: CASTYRAGAEAFF
V gene: TRBV6-5; J gene: TRBJ1-5; clone size: -; D gene: -; CDR3 DNA: TGTGCCAGCAGTTACTCTAATAGTCGCAATCAGCCCCAGCATTTT; CDR3 protein: CASSYSNSRNQPQHF
V gene: TRBV28; J gene: TRBJ2-7; clone size: -; D gene: TRBD1; CDR3 DNA: TGTGCCAGCAGTCGGGACAGGGTATCGGGCTACCCAAACTACGAGCAGTACTTC; CDR3 protein: CASSRDRVSGYPNYEQYF
V gene: TRBV28; J gene: TRBJ1-4; clone size: -; D gene: -; CDR3 DNA: TGTGCCTCCTGGGGAGGCCCTAATGAAAAACTGTTTTTT; CDR3 protein: CASWGGPNEKLFF
V gene: TRBV9; J gene: TRBJ2-7; clone size: -; D gene: TRBD2; CDR3 DNA: TGTGCCAGCAGCGCAGGGACTAGCGGGAGGTTTCAGTACTTC; CDR3 protein: CASSAGTSGRFQYF
V gene: TRBV29-1; J gene: TRBJ1-1; clone size: -; D gene: -; CDR3 DNA: TGCAGCGTTGCATCCATGAGGGCTTTCTTT; CDR3 protein: CSVASMRAFF
V gene: TRBV7-3; J gene: TRBJ2-5; clone size: -; D gene: -; CDR3 DNA: TGTGCCAGCAGCCCGGACTCCCAAACGGTCCAGTACTTC; CDR3 protein: CASSPDSQTVQYF
V gene: TRBV5-1; J gene: TRBJ1-5; clone size: -; D gene: -; CDR3 DNA: TGCGCCAGCAGCGCAACAGGGCCGGATGGGCCCCAGCATTTT; CDR3 protein: CASSATGPDGPQHF
V gene: TRBV28; J gene: TRBJ1-2; clone size: -; D gene: -; CDR3 DNA: TGTGCCAGCATAGATGGGCATAACTATGGCTACACCTTC; CDR3 protein: CASIDGHNYGYTF
V gene: TRBV4-2; J gene: TRBJ2-1; clone size: -; D gene: -; CDR3 DNA: TGTGCCAGCAGCCCCCCGTCTGAGGTGCATGAGCAGTTCTTC; CDR3 protein: CASSPPSEVHEQFF
V gene: TRBV5-1; J gene: TRBJ1-2; clone size: once; D gene: -; CDR3 DNA: TGCGCCAGCAGCTTGAGGGCAGGGATTAACTATGGCTACACCTTC; CDR3 protein: CASSLRAGINYGYTF
V gene: TRBV4-2; J gene: TRBJ2-7; clone size: -; D gene: -; CDR3 DNA: TGTGCCAGCAGCCAAGATAGAAGCTACGAGCAGTACTTC; CDR3 protein: CASSQDRSYEQYF
V gene: TRBV4-1; J gene: TRBJ1-5; clone size: -; D gene: -; CDR3 DNA: TGCGCCAGCAGCCTGGAGGTAGGGCAGCCCCAGCATTTT; CDR3 protein: CASSLEVGQPQHF
V gene: TRBV5-1; J gene: TRBJ2-5; clone size: -; D gene: -; CDR3 DNA: TGCGCCAGCAGCTCCGAAGGTGTACAGGGTAAAGAGACCCAGTACTTC; CDR3 protein: CASSSEGVQGKETQYF
V gene: TRBV11-3; J gene: TRBJ1-1; clone size: -; D gene: -; CDR3 DNA: TGTGCCAGCAGCTTAGGGGGGCCGAACACTGAAGCTTTCTTT; CDR3 protein: CASSLGGPNTEAFF